This is a list of T cell receptor beta chains from one sample in a study of blood T cell repertoires in COVID-19. The repertoire was sequenced with immunoSEQ multiplex PCR; TCRdb's copy has only in-frame clones and lacks some. The sample lists about 120,000 clones, 65% to 80% seen once, with 6.2% in the top ten. Sequencing was carried out using peripheral blood. These receptors all stem from a man in his sixties or seventies with acute or convalescent COVID-19. CDR3s include the opening cysteine and the closing phenylalanine or tryptophan.

TRBV5-1	TRBJ2-5	CASSSGDSAKLETQYF
TRBV7-9	TRBJ2-7	CASSVMSQNPAAYEQYF
TRBV2	TRBJ2-3	CASSARGPSTDTQYF
TRBV10-3	TRBJ2-7	CAISSLAGGYYEQYF
TRBV7-2	TRBJ1-1	CASSRRRGHTEAFF
TRBV4-1	TRBJ2-7	CASSQGAGGTYEQYF
TRBV7-2	TRBJ2-7	CASSLITSGRYEQYF
TRBV7-9	TRBJ1-1	CASSLYPGGMSEAFF
TRBV20-1	TRBJ1-5	CSASSGFFQPQHF
TRBV6-5	TRBJ2-7	CASSYSASGSYEQYF
TRBV7-9	TRBJ2-7	CASSLASFSSYEQYF
TRBV2	TRBJ1-3	CASRGQGPGNTIYF
TRBV7-2	TRBJ1-2	CASSLDRANYGYTF
TRBV9	TRBJ2-3	CASSVEGQRGWADTQYF
TRBV19	TRBJ2-5	CASSTGGLAGLETQYF
TRBV6-5	TRBJ1-1	CASSLVVNTEAFF
TRBV24-1	TRBJ2-1	CATSDLQPGLGNEQFF
TRBV28	TRBJ2-6	CASSFLVSGANVLTF
TRBV19	TRBJ1-2	CASSVPGQGVLYGYTF
TRBV28	TRBJ2-7	CASSLGSFEVGQVLPLYEQYF
TRBV28	TRBJ2-1	CASSITGTRSGEQFF
TRBV24-1	TRBJ2-3	CATSVSGGRDTQYF
TRBV12-3/TRBV12-4	TRBJ1-5	CASRQASQPQHF
TRBV7-2	TRBJ1-1	CASTKRGALEAFF
TRBV6-5	TRBJ2-2	CASSSLRGTGELFF
TRBV28	TRBJ1-6	CASHPGQGYSPLHF
TRBV6-2/TRBV6-3	TRBJ2-3	CASSPGTTLWAQYF
TRBV6-1	TRBJ1-4	CASSETRQGWGEKLFF
TRBV2	TRBJ1-2	CASSELGLYGYTF
TRBV29-1	TRBJ1-2	CSVDVANYGYTF
TRBV20-1	TRBJ2-7	CSAFRDYEQYF
TRBV3-1/TRBV3-2	TRBJ2-7	CASSHNPFLLAGVSHEQYF
TRBV11-2	TRBJ2-1	CASSLVTGGTEEQFF
TRBV15	TRBJ1-3	CATSRDLVGGSGNTIYF
TRBV5-1	TRBJ2-1	CASSLMPNSGRGSYNEQFF
TRBV12-3/TRBV12-4	TRBJ2-7	CASSFSREREQYF
TRBV15	TRBJ2-1	CATSTTRTYNEQFF